One T cell receptor (beta chain) is described in this entry. Its antigen is undetermined. The V segment lost 4 bases and the J segment 8 bases; nucleotides outside the gene matches: 17. Looked up from germline, CDR1 is SQVTM and CDR2 is ANQGSEA. This CDR3 is built from 16 residues. The data were obtained in a study of T-cell memory formation after mild COVID-19. Study at large: TCR clusters mostly belonged to single donors.

Study-level points and caveats: Researchers report contracting CD4+ clones mostly in CM and EM, with CD8+ clones in EMRA.

Using constant-segment primers, 5'RACE produced TCR alpha and TCR beta cDNA libraries carrying sample barcodes and UMIs. TCRdb recomputed calls from the 5' RACE reads with MiXCR, one row per CDR3 protein. This repertoire shows about 270,000 distinct CDR3 sequences, 15% found once; its top ten account for over 2%. V and J are TRBV29-1 and TRBJ2-1, with 7 bases matching TRBD2. The sequencing sample was made of PBMCs or a T cell subset sorted from them (not recorded which). The receptor comes from an adult woman who had mild COVID-19 (a few samples of this study predate the infection). Cell type and time point are not known. This chain's CDR3 is CSVGVVRERYRYEQFF. In DNA form, the CDR3 reads TGCAGCGTTGGGGTTGTGCGGGAGAGATACCGGTATGAGCAGTTCTTC.